The 20 T cell receptor beta chains below come from one sample, sequenced in a study of blood T cells in healthy people across ages. Sample-barcoded 5' priming and a J-beta primer mix drove a second PCR of 7 to 11 cycles. TCRdb fed the 5' RACE reads into MiXCR, producing one record per CDR3 protein. The sample carries 1.5 million to 2 million distinct CDR3 sequences, about 39% recorded once. The sample comprised blood. Receptor source: a human donor in good health.

The rearrangement joins TRBV3-1 to TRBJ2-5, with D hard to call. This CDR3 comprises 12 residues. Germline-derived CDR1 and CDR2 are LGHDT and YNNKEL (reference sequence). Trimming shortened V by 6 bases and J by 5 bases, and 10 bases separated the two germline ends. The CDR3 is CASSKLGETQYF. For the CDR3, the DNA is TGTGCCAGCAGTAAGCTAGGGGAGACCCAGTACTTC.

V and J are TRBV7-2 and TRBJ1-6; no reliable D call. The CDR3 extends over 14 amino acids. V lost 5 bases, J lost 10 bases, and 15 bases lay in between. Germline V gene sequence: CDR1 SGHTA, CDR2 FQGNSA. Written as DNA, the CDR3 is TGTGCCAGCAGCCGCGGCGATAGATGGTCACCCCTCCACTTT. It specifies CASSRGDRWSPLHF.

This clonotype was seen more than once but under ten times. V is TRBV28 and J is TRBJ2-1, with 9 bases identical to TRBD2. The length of the CDR3 is 14 residues. Germline-derived CDR1 and CDR2 are MDHEN and SYDVKM. V lost 8 bases and J lost 6; bases outside the gene matches: 8. DNA for the CDR3: TGTGCCAGCGATATAGGCGGGGGGGCCAATGAGCAGTTCTTC. Translating it yields CASDIGGGANEQFF.

This clonotype was picked up a small number of times. The chain joins TRBV15 to TRBJ2-5, with D possibly TRBD1 on 6 matching bases. Germline loops: CDR1 LNHNV, CDR2 YYDKDF (reference sequence). This CDR3 is built from 13 residues. Trimming left V 0 bases short and J 5 bases short, with 7 bases between. This CDR3 reads CATSRDQGETQYF. DNA for the CDR3: TGTGCCACCAGCAGAGATCAGGGGGAGACCCAGTACTTC.

This clonotype showed up just a few times. The rearrangement joins TRBV6-1 to TRBJ2-1; 7 bases agree with TRBD2. V was pared by 2 bases and J by 3 bases, with 4 bases of the junction left unmatched. Per the germline V gene, CDR1 is MNHNS and CDR2 is SASEGT. CDR3 length: 15 residues. This CDR3 reads CASSEKAGSYNEQFF. CDR3 in DNA: TGTGCCAGCAGTGAAAAAGCGGGAAGCTACAATGAGCAGTTCTTC.

In its sample, this clonotype was seen a few times. The V and J genes are TRBV20-1 and TRBJ2-1; 8 bases match TRBD1. Germline V lookup: CDR1 DFQATT, CDR2 SNEGSKA (reference sequence). This CDR3 region has 17 residues. V lost 0 bases and J lost 1; bases outside the gene matches: 8. The CDR3 DNA is TGCAGTGCTAGAGATTGGGCAGGGGGCCCGTCCTACAATGAGCAGTTCTTC. Its translation: CSARDWAGGPSYNEQFF.

This chain connects TRBV7-9 to TRBJ1-1; 8 bases agree with TRBD1. Germline values: CDR1 SEHNR, CDR2 FQNEAQ (reference sequence). With V trimmed by 4 bases and J by 5 bases, 9 bases remained unmatched. CDR3 length: 15 residues. The CDR3 reads CASSSGQGRWTEAFF. CDR3 DNA: TGTGCCAGCAGCTCCGGACAGGGTAGATGGACTGAAGCTTTCTTT.

The chain has TRBV30 and TRBJ2-7, with no clear D. Germline V gives CDR1 GTSNPN, CDR2 SVGIG (reference sequence). V lost 0 bases, J lost 3 bases, and 12 bases lay in between. The CDR3 loop spans 14 amino acids. The CDR3: CAWSVRPISYEQYF. The CDR3 DNA is TGTGCCTGGAGTGTCAGGCCGATCAGCTACGAGCAGTACTTC.

The chain uses TRBV12-3 or TRBV12-4 and TRBJ2-3; D is undetermined. This CDR3 has 13 amino acids. V was trimmed by 8 bases and J by 5 bases, leaving 14 bases between them. The CDR3 DNA reads as TGTGCCAGCCGGCGCACAGCGAAAGATACGCAGTATTTT. This encodes CASRRTAKDTQYF.

This chain uses TRBV2 with TRBJ1-5; tentatively, D is TRBD1 (5 bases). Trimming removed 6 bases from V and 3 bases from J, with 15 bases in between. The CDR3 is 15 amino acids. CDR1 and CDR2 (germline): SNHLY, FYNNEI. The CDR3 loop is CASSVQVLINQPQHF. The CDR3 DNA is TGTGCCAGCAGCGTACAGGTCCTTATCAATCAGCCCCAGCATTTT.

The genes are TRBV20-1 and TRBJ2-7; 9 bases are shared with TRBD2. The CDR3 covers 15 residues. Trimming cost V 1 base and J 0 bases; bases outside gene matches: 4. Germline CDR1 is DFQATT and CDR2 is SNEGSKA (reference sequence). The CDR3 here is CSARGLAGSSYEQYF. In DNA, the CDR3 is TGCAGTGCTAGAGGGCTAGCGGGGAGCTCCTACGAGCAGTACTTC.

This clonotype has only a few counts. The CDR3 nucleotides are TGTGCCACCAGCAGATTCCTGGGCGGGGCCAACGTCCTGACTTTC. It encodes CATSRFLGGANVLTF. The chain combines TRBV15 with TRBJ2-6; no clear D. The CDR3 totals 15 residues. V dropped 2 bases and J dropped 4 bases, with 9 bases sitting between them. Germline V gene data show CDR1 as LNHNV and CDR2 as YYDKDF (reference sequence).

The chain joins TRBV6-6 to TRBJ2-1; D uncertain. Deletions cut 7 bases from V and 4 bases from J, with 17 bases between. The CDR3 runs to 15 residues. Germline CDR1 is MNHNY and CDR2 is SVGAGI (reference sequence). The CDR3 nucleotides read TGTGCCAGCACCTTAGGAGAATTACCTTACAATGAGCAGTTCTTC. The encoded protein is CASTLGELPYNEQFF.

The chain couples TRBV7-9 to TRBJ2-3, with D unresolved. The CDR3 extends over 15 amino acids. Germline values: CDR1 SEHNR, CDR2 FQNEAQ (reference sequence). V gave up 1 base and J gave up 5 bases, with 13 bases separating them. The CDR3: CASSLGAGYGDTQYF. In DNA form, the CDR3 reads TGTGCCAGCAGCTTAGGGGCTGGGTATGGAGATACGCAGTATTTT.

The rearrangement links TRBV18 to TRBJ2-2; a weak D match, TRBD1 (6 bases). The CDR3 sequence is 18 residues long. Germline CDR1 is KGHSH and CDR2 is LQKENI. The germline V and J ends were trimmed by 6 bases and 1 base, with 21 bases remaining between them. The CDR3 bases are TGTGCCAGCTCTCGTCTTCGCCGGGACACAAAGAACACCGGGGAGCTGTTTTTT. Protein sequence: CASSRLRRDTKNTGELFF.

The chain has TRBV29-1 and TRBJ2-5; D perhaps matches TRBD2 (6 bases). The V gene lost 6 bases and the J gene lost 5 bases, with 22 bases spanning the gap. Germline CDR1 is SQVTM and CDR2 is ANQGSEA. The CDR3 contains 15 residues. The CDR3 spells CSVWGGGGAQETQYF. CDR3 in DNA: TGCAGCGTATGGGGAGGAGGAGGGGCCCAGGAGACCCAGTACTTC.

The CDR3 coding sequence is TGCAGCGTTGCGACTAGCGGGGCCTACGAGCAGTACTTC. Protein sequence: CSVATSGAYEQYF. This chain connects TRBV29-1 to TRBJ2-7; 11 nucleotides align to TRBD2. The CDR3 runs 13 residues. Germline loops: CDR1 SQVTM, CDR2 ANQGSEA. After removal of 4 bases from V and 2 bases from J, the junction contained 1 base not matched to a gene.

This clonotype was picked up a small number of times. V gene TRBV7-2 combines with J gene TRBJ2-7, with D perhaps matching TRBD1 or TRBD2 (5 bases each). Germline lookup yields CDR1 SGHTA and CDR2 FQGNSA. V was pared by 1 base and J by 3 bases, with 13 bases between. This CDR3 contains 15 residues. The CDR3 nucleotides are TGTGCCAGCAGCTTAGATCGGGGCCGCCTCTACGAGCAGTACTTC. Its protein is CASSLDRGRLYEQYF.

The chain combines TRBV10-3 with TRBJ1-3, with D unresolved. Trimming took 7 bases from V and 0 from J, leaving 10 bases between them. CDR1 and CDR2 from the germline V gene are ENHRY and SYGVKD. This CDR3 has 14 amino acids. Here the CDR3 reads CAITSANSGNTIYF. In DNA form, the CDR3 reads TGTGCCATCACCTCAGCCAACTCTGGAAACACCATATATTTT.

V usage is TRBV15 and J usage is TRBJ1-6; tentatively, D is TRBD1 (6 bases). CDR3 length: 15 amino acids. The germline gives CDR1 LNHNV, CDR2 YYDKDF (reference sequence). V was trimmed by 3 bases and J by 7 bases, leaving 13 bases between them. The CDR3 nucleotides read TGTGCCACCAGCAGGGACAGTCAGGGGAATTCACCCCTCCACTTT. It yields the protein CATSRDSQGNSPLHF.